Below are 6 T cell receptor beta chains sequenced from a single sample in a study of cytomegalovirus exposure and HLA in healthy donors. PCR used 60 Vbeta primers and 13 Jbeta primers. The repertoire was sequenced with immunoSEQ multiplex PCR; TCRdb's copy has only in-frame clones and lacks some. The data show 150,000 to 200,000 clones, with 60% to 80% seen just once and roughly 3% held by the top ten. The specimen sequenced was PBMCs. All receptors come from a female donor in good health and CMV-seronegative.

The V gene is TRBV4-1, the J gene TRBJ2-7; 7 nucleotides line up with TRBD1. This CDR3 spans 16 amino acids. Germline values: CDR1 MGHRA, CDR2 YSYEKL. V trimming: 2 bases; J trimming: 1 base; junction bases outside the gene matches: 8. CDR3 in DNA: TGCGCCAGCAGCCAACAGAGGGGCAGGGGGTCCTACGAGCAGTACTTC. It yields the protein CASSQQRGRGSYEQYF.

This clone occurred once. The chain joins TRBV28 to TRBJ2-7; 7 bases are shared with TRBD1. Germline CDR1 reads MDHEN; CDR2 reads SYDVKM. This CDR3 has 14 amino acids. The V segment lost 6 bases and the J segment 2 bases; nucleotides outside the gene matches: 7. CDR3 coding DNA: TGTGCCAGCAGCGAACCAGGGACAGCCTACGAGCAGTACTTC. Protein: CASSEPGTAYEQYF.

This sequence joins TRBV4-3 and TRBJ1-2; 9 bases agree with TRBD1. The junction had 9 bases not matched to a gene; V was cut back by 0 bases and J by 7 bases. CDR1 is LGHNA, CDR2 YSLEER, per germline. This CDR3 contains 16 residues. This chain's CDR3 is CASSQEAGTGSGGYTF. In DNA, the CDR3 is TGCGCCAGCAGCCAAGAGGCCGGGACAGGGTCCGGTGGCTACACCTTC.

The CDR3 sequence: CASSFPTLASSTDTQYF. CDR3 in DNA: TGCGCCAGCAGCTTCCCGACTTTAGCGTCGAGCACAGATACGCAGTATTTT. The chain couples TRBV4-1 to TRBJ2-3; the D gene is possibly TRBD2 (5 bases). The ends were cut back, 5 bases at V and 0 bases at J, with 18 bases in the middle. Germline V gene data show CDR1 as MGHRA and CDR2 as YSYEKL. This CDR3 is built from 17 residues.

The chain is built from TRBV5-1 and TRBJ2-3, with 13 bases that match TRBD2. The length of the CDR3 is 16 residues. Germline V CDR1 and CDR2: SGHRS, YFSETQ. The V gene end was trimmed by 4 bases and the J gene end by 0 bases; junction bases not matched to a gene: 2. The CDR3 loop is CASSTGLAGSTDTQYF. Here the CDR3 DNA reads TGCGCCAGCAGCACGGGACTAGCGGGAAGCACAGATACGCAGTATTTT.

This clone occurred once. The chain recombines TRBV11-2 with TRBJ1-6; 8 positions match TRBD1. Trimming at V came to 6 bases and at J to 9 bases, leaving 7 bases not matched to a gene. The CDR3 runs 14 residues. Germline lookup yields CDR1 SGHAT and CDR2 FQNNGV. CDR3 coding DNA: TGTGCCAGCAGGCCGGACAGGGCTGGTTCACCCCTCCACTTT. It yields the protein CASRPDRAGSPLHF.